This T cell receptor (beta chain) is drawn from a study of tumor-infiltrating lymphocytes in primary liver carcinoma. Study-level background: Subjects consisted of male and female patients aged 30 to 69 years. Study results and caveats: Tumor top-250-clone fraction significantly exceeded that of blood (p = 0.039). The study found only about 8-24% of top clones in all five tumor regions.

Notes on this clonotype: What it binds is not known.

It was from roughly 20-30 mg of unsorted bulk tissue that RNA and DNA were co-extracted. Through surgical resection, the patients' primary liver carcinoma was treated. The researchers produced TCR beta cDNA from 400 to 650 ng total RNA with a constant-region primer. Modified slightly, ARM-PCR produced TCR beta libraries over three nested multiplex PCR rounds. Primers for the first two PCR rounds were TRBV1-TRBV30 forward primers and a C-beta reverse primer (about 11 cycles per round). TCRdb re-analysed the multiplex PCR reads in MiXCR, keeping a single row per CDR3 protein. The table includes approximately 110,000 distinct CDR3 sequences, 55% to 75% detected once. This CDR3 contains 16 residues. CDR1 is SGHNT, CDR2 YENEEA, per germline.

The V gene is TRBV11-3, the J gene TRBJ2-1, with unresolved D. This clonotype originated in a woman aged 60-75 years with primary liver carcinoma and hepatitis B virus infection. The sequenced sample consisted of liver tumor tissue from sampling region 3. The subset was: tumor region T3, left-lateral pole. The CDR3 sequence is CANSPPGDSNYNEQFF. The CDR3 nucleotides are TGTGCTAACAGCCCCCCTGGAGATTCCAATTACAATGAGCAGTTCTTC.